What follows are 2 T cell receptor beta chains derived from one specimen sequenced in a study of blood T cell repertoires in COVID-19. TCRdb's table, derived via immunoSEQ multiplex PCR, lists solely in-frame clones and lacks some. The data hold 230,000 or so clones, with around 90% observed a single time. The sample consisted of PBMCs or T cells enriched from blood (not recorded which). Receptor source: a woman aged 45-65 years with acute COVID-19.

The chain combines TRBV2 with TRBJ2-1; TRBD2 matches 9 bases. Germline V gives CDR1 SNHLY, CDR2 FYNNEI. The CDR3 has 14 residues. V gave up 7 bases and J gave up 8 bases; unmatched junction bases: 9. Here the CDR3 reads CASTRGRVSDEQFF. The CDR3 DNA reads TGTGCCAGCACTCGCGGGAGGGTTTCAGATGAGCAGTTCTTC.

J is TRBJ1-3 and V is TRBV7-9; the match to TRBD1 covers 7 bases. With V trimmed by 4 bases and J by 2 bases, 8 bases remained unmatched. Germline lookup yields CDR1 SEHNR and CDR2 FQNEAQ (reference sequence). CDR3 length: 16 residues. Here the CDR3 DNA reads TGTGCCAGCAGCTCCCAGGGGGGAATGGCTGGAAACACCATATATTTT. Translated, it gives CASSSQGGMAGNTIYF.